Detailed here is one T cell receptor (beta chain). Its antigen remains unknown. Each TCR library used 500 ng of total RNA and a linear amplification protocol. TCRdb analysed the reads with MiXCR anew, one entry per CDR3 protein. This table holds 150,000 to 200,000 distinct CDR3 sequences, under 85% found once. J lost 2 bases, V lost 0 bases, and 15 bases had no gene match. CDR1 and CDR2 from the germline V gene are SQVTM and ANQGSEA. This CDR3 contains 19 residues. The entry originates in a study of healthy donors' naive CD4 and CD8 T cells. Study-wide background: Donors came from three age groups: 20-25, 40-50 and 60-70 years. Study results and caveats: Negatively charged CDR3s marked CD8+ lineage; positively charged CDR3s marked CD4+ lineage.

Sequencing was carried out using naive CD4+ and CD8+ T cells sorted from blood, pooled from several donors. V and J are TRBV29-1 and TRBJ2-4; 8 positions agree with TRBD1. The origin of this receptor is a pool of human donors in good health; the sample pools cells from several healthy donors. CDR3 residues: CSVEDPADRVTGTKNIQYF. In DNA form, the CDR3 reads TGCAGCGTTGAAGATCCAGCGGACAGGGTAACAGGCACCAAAAACATTCAGTACTTC.